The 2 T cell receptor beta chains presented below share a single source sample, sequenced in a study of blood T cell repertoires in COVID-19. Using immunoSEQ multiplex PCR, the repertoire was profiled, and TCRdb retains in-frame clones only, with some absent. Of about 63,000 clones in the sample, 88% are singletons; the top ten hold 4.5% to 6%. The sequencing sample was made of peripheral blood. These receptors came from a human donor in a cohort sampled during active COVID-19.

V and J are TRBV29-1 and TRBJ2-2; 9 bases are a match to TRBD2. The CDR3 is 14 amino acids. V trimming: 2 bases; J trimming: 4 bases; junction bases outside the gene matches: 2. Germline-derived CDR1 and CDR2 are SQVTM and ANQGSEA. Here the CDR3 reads CSVELAGLTGELFF. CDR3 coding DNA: TGCAGCGTTGAACTAGCGGGACTCACCGGGGAGCTGTTTTTT.

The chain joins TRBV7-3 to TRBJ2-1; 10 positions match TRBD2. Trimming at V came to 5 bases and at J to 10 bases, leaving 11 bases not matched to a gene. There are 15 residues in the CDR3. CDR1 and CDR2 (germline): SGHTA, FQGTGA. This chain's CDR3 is CASSPGLAAQREQFF. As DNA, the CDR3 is TGTGCCAGCAGCCCTGGACTAGCGGCCCAACGGGAGCAGTTCTTC. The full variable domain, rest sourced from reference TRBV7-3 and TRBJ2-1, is GAGVSQTPSNKVTEKGKYVELRCDPISGHTALYWYRQSLGQGPEFLIYFQGTGAADDSGLPNDRFFAVRPEGSVSTLKIQRTERGDSAVYLCASSPGLAAQREQFFGPGTRLTVL.